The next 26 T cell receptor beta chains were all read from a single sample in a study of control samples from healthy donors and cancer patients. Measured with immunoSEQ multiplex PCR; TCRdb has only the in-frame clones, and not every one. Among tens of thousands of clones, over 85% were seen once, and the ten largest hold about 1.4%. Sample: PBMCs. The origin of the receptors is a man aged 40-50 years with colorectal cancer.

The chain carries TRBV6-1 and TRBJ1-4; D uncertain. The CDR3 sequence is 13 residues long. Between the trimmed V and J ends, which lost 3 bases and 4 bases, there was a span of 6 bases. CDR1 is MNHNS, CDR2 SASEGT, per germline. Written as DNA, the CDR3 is TGTGCCAGCAGTGACGGATTTAATGAAAAACTGTTTTTT. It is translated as CASSDGFNEKLFF.

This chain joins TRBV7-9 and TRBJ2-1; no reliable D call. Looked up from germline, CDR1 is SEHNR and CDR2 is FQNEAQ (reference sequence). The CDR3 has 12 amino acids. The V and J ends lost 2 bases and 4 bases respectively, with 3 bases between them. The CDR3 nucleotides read TGTGCCAGCAGCTTACAATACAATGAGCAGTTCTTC. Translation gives CASSLQYNEQFF.

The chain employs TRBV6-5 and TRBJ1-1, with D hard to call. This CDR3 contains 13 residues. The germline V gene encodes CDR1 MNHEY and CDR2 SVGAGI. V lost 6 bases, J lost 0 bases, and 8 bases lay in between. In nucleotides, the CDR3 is TGTGCCAGCAGCTTACTAATGAACACTGAAGCTTTCTTT. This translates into CASSLLMNTEAFF.

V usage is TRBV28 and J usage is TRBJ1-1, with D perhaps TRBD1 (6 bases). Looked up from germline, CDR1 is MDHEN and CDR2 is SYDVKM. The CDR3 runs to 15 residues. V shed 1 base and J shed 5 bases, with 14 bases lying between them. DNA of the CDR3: TGTGCCAGCAGTTTATTAATACAGGGAGGGACTGAAGCTTTCTTT. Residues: CASSLLIQGGTEAFF.

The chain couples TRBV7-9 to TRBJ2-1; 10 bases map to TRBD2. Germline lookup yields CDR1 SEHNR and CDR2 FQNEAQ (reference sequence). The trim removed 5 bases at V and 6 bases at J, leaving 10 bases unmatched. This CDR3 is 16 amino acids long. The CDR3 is CASSPWAGLATNEQFF. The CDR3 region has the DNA TGTGCCAGCAGCCCCTGGGCGGGACTAGCGACCAATGAGCAGTTCTTC.

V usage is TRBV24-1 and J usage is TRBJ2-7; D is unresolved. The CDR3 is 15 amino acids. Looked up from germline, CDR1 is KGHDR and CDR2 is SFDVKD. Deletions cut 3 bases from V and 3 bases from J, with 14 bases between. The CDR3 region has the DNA TGTGCCACCAGTGATCCTAGGTCGGAAAACTACGAGCAGTACTTC. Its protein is CATSDPRSENYEQYF.

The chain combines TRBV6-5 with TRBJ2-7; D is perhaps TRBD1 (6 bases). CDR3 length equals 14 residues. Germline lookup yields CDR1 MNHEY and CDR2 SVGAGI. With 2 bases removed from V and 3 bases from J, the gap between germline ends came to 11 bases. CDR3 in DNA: TGTGCCAGCAGTTACGACAGGCTTCGCTACGAGCAGTACTTC. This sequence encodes CASSYDRLRYEQYF.

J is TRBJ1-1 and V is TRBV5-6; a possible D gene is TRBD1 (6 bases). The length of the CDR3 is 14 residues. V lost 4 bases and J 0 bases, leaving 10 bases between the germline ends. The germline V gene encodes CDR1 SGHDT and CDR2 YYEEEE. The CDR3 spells CASSTGTLNTEAFF. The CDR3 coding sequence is TGTGCCAGCAGCACCGGGACATTGAACACTGAAGCTTTCTTT.

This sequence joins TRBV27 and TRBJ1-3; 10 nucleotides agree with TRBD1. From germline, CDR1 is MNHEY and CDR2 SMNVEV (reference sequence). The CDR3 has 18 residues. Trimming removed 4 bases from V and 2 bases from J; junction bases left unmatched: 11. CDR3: CASSSGQGVLGPGNTIYF. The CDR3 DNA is TGTGCCAGCAGTTCCGGACAGGGGGTCCTGGGGCCTGGAAACACCATATATTTT.

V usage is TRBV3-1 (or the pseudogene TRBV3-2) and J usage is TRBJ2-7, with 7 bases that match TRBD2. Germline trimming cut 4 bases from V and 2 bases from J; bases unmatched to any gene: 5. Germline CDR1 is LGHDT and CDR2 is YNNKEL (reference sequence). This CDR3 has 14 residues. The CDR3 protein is CASSRGLETYEQYF. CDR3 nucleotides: TGTGCCAGCAGCCGCGGACTAGAAACCTACGAGCAGTACTTC.

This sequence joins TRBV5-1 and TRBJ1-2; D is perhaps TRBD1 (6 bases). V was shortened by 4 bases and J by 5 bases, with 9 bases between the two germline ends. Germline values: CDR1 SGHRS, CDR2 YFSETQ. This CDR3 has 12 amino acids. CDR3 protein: CASSGDNYGYTF. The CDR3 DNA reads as TGCGCCAGCAGCGGGGACAATTATGGCTACACCTTC.

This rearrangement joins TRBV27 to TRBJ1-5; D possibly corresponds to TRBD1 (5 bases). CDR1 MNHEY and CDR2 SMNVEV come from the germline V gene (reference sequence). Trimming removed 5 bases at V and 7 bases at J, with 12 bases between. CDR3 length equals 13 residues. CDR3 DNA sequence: TGTGCCAGCAGTCGGGCCCGGGGCCAGCCCCAGCATTTT. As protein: CASSRARGQPQHF.

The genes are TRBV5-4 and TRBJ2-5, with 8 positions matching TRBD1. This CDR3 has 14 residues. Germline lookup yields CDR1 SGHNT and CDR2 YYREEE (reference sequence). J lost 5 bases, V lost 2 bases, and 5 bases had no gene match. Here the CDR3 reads CASSLGWTGETQYF. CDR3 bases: TGTGCCAGCAGCTTAGGGTGGACAGGGGAGACCCAGTACTTC.

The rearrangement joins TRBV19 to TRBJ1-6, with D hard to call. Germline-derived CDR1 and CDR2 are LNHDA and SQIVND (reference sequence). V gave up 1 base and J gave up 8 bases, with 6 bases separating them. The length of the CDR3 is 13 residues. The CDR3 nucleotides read TGTGCCAGTAGTATAGGCTGGGATTCACCCCTCCACTTT. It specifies CASSIGWDSPLHF.

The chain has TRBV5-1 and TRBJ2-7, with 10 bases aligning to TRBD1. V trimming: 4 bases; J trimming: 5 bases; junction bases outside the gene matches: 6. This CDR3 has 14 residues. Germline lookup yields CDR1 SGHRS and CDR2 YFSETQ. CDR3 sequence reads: CASSPGQGLHEQYF. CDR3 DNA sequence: TGCGCCAGCAGCCCGGGACAGGGGCTGCACGAGCAGTACTTC.

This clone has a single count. This CDR3 is CATSDLLGERETQYF. The CDR3 coding sequence is TGTGCCACCAGTGATTTGTTGGGGGAGCGGGAGACCCAGTACTTC. The chain uses TRBV24-1 and TRBJ2-5; D could derive from TRBD1 or TRBD2 (5 bases each). The CDR3 has 15 residues. The germline V gene has CDR1 KGHDR and CDR2 SFDVKD. Trimming shortened V by 0 bases and J by 5 bases, and 12 bases separated the two germline ends.

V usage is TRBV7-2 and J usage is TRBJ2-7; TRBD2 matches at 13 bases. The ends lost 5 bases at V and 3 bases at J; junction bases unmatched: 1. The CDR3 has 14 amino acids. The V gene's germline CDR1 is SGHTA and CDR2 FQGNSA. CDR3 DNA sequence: TGTGCCAGCAGCCGGACTAGCGGGAGCTACGAGCAGTACTTC. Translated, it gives CASSRTSGSYEQYF.

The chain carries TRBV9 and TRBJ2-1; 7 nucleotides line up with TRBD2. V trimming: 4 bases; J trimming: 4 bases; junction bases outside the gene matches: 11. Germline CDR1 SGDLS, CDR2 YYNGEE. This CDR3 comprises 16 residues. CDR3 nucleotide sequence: TGTGCCAGCAGCCCCCTCTCCGGGACTAAATACAATGAGCAGTTCTTC. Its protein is CASSPLSGTKYNEQFF.

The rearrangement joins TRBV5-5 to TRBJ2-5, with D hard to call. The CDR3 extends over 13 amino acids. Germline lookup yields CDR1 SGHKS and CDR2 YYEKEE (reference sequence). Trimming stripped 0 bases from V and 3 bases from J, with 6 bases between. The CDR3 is CASSLEHKETQYF. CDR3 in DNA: TGTGCCAGCAGCTTGGAACACAAAGAGACCCAGTACTTC.

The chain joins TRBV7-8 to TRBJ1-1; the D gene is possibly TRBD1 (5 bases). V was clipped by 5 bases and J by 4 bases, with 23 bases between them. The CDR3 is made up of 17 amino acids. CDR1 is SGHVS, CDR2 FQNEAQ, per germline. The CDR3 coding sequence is TGTGCCAGCAGCCCCATGAGGAGGCAGGGAGATACCACTGAAGCTTTCTTT. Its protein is CASSPMRRQGDTTEAFF.

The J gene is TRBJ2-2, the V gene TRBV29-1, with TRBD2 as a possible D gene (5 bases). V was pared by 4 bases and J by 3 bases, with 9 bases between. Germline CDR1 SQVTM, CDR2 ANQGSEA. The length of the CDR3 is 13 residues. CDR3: CSVVWGDTGELFF. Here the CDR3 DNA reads TGCAGCGTTGTTTGGGGAGACACCGGGGAGCTGTTTTTT.

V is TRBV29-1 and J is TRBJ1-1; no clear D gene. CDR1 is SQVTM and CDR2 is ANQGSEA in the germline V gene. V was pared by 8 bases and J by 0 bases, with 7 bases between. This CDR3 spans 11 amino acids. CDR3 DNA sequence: TGCAGCACCGGGGTGAACACTGAAGCTTTCTTT. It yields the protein CSTGVNTEAFF.

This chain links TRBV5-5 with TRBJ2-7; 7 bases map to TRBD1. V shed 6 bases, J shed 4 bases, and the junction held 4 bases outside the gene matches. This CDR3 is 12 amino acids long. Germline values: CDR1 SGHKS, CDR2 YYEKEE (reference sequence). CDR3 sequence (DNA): TGTGCCAGCACGACAGGGTTTTACGAGCAGTACTTC. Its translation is CASTTGFYEQYF.

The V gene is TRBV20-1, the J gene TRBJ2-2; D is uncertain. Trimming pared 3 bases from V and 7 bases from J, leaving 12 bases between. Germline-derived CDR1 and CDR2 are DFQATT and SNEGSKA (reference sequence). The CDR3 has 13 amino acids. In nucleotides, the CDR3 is TGCAGTGCTAGTCCGTCTATTGGCGGGGAGCTGTTTTTT. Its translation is CSASPSIGGELFF.

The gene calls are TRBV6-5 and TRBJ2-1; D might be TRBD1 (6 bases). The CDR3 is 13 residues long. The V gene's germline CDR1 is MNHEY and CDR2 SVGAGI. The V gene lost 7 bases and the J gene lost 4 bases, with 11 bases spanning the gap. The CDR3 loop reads CASTSDRYNEQFF. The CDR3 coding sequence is TGTGCCAGCACCTCGGACAGATACAATGAGCAGTTCTTC.

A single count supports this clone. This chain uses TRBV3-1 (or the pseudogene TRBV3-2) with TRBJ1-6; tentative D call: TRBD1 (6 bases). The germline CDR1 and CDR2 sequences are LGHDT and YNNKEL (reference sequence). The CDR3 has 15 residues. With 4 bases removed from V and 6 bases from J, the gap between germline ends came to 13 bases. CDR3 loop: CASSPPGQTNSPLHF. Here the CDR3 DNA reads TGTGCCAGCAGCCCCCCAGGACAGACTAATTCACCCCTCCACTTT.